Shown below are 7 T cell receptor beta chains from a single sample sequenced in a study of blood T cell repertoires in COVID-19. Measured with immunoSEQ multiplex PCR; TCRdb has only the in-frame clones, and not every one. This sample has some 290,000 clones, with approximately 87% found just once. The specimen sequenced was peripheral blood. The source is a man aged 60 to 75 who had recovered from COVID-19.

V is TRBV7-2 and J is TRBJ2-2, with D unresolved. CDR1 SGHTA and CDR2 FQGNSA come from the germline V gene. There are 15 residues in the CDR3. V was trimmed by 5 bases and J by 4 bases, leaving 14 bases between them. The CDR3 bases are TGTGCCAGCAGCCCAACCCGGTCGAGCACCGGGGAGCTGTTTTTT. Amino acid sequence: CASSPTRSSTGELFF.

The V gene is TRBV19, the J gene TRBJ1-5; D is possibly TRBD1 (5 bases). V was cut by 5 bases and J by 3 bases, with 11 bases left in between. This CDR3 contains 14 residues. Per germline, CDR1 LNHDA and CDR2 SQIVND (reference sequence). CDR3 DNA: TGTGCCAGTAGTGGACGACAGAACAATCAGCCCCAGCATTTT. As protein: CASSGRQNNQPQHF.

The V call is TRBV30, the J call TRBJ2-1; TRBD1 matches at 10 bases. The germline gives CDR1 GTSNPN, CDR2 SVGIG (reference sequence). This CDR3 spans 13 amino acids. V shed 1 base, J shed 7 bases, and the junction held 1 base outside the gene matches. The DNA of the CDR3 is TGTGCCTGGAGTGGGGGACAGGGGAATGAGCAGTTCTTC. Encoded protein: CAWSGGQGNEQFF.

The V call is TRBV21-1, the J call TRBJ2-1; the table's D gene call, TRBD2, was not cross checked with the DNA. TRBV21-1 is designated a pseudogene. The CDR3 loop spans 13 amino acids. CDR3: CASSKRLPNEQFF. The CDR3 bases are TGTGCCAGCAGCAAAAGACTTCCCAATGAGCAGTTCTTC.

This rearrangement joins TRBV6-5 to TRBJ1-2; 8 bases are shared with TRBD1. This CDR3 has 14 amino acids. V was clipped by 8 bases and J by 7 bases; unmatched bases: 12. Per the germline V gene, CDR1 is MNHEY and CDR2 is SVGAGI. CDR3: CASGGDRLSVGYTF. The CDR3 DNA sequence: TGTGCCAGCGGGGGGGACAGGCTCTCGGTTGGCTACACCTTC.

In its sample, this clone is medium-sized. The V and J genes are TRBV10-1 and TRBJ1-6; D gene unclear. In germline, CDR1 is WNHNN, CDR2 SYGVQD (reference sequence). The CDR3 has 13 amino acids. The germline V and J ends were trimmed by 3 bases and 4 bases, with 4 bases remaining between them. CDR3: CASSETYNSPLHF. The CDR3, as DNA: TGCGCCAGCAGTGAAACTTATAATTCACCCCTCCACTTT.

The chain is built from TRBV28 and TRBJ1-5; no clear D gene. This CDR3 comprises 15 residues. Germline CDR1 MDHEN, CDR2 SYDVKM. V was cut by 4 bases and J by 1 base, with 11 bases left in between. CDR3 sequence: CASSYTTPSNQPQHF. CDR3 nucleotides: TGTGCCAGCAGTTACACGACACCCAGCAATCAGCCCCAGCATTTT.